This T cell receptor (beta chain) was recorded in a study of blood T cell repertoires in COVID-19 (dated by TCRdb to 2020 to 2021). Looking at the study overall: Samples from collaborators originated in the United States, Italy and Spain and spanned both the acute and convalescent phases of COVID-19. The prospective study material was composed of cDNA or gDNA derived from T cells, B-cell-depleted T cells, or PBMCs. A freely available public database, intended as a resource for researchers studying the immune response to SARS-CoV-2, is where the repertoires were released. Where HLA class I and class II types were available, the types were taken from metadata supplied by the sample provider, not from assay-based typing. The dataset comprised deeply sampled blood TCRbeta repertoires from subjects exposed to, actively infected with, or recovered from COVID-19. A de-identified subject ID, COVID-19 status, age in years and sex were almost always included in the sample metadata. The samples were drawn from the first 160 participants of the ongoing ImmuneRACE study and from 950 to 1,500 subjects provided by 6 global collaborators. General study outcomes and caveats: The amount of clinical and demographic metadata varied by source and participant and was provided uncurated.

Whole blood was collected in K2EDTA tubes by collaborating institutions according to the institutions' own protocols. Collaborator samples were shipped for TCRbeta analysis as frozen whole blood, isolated PBMCs, or DNA extracted from either sample type. TCRbeta CDR3 regions were amplified from genomic DNA by means of the immunoSEQ Assay, a bias-controlled multiplex PCR. The authors' pipeline ran thus. Nucleated cell counts per sample were estimated from amplification of reference gene primers within the assay. To quantify the absolute abundance of each unique TCRbeta CDR3 rearrangement, sequence reads were collapsed and filtered. Productive Simpson clonality was computed per sample as the square root of Simpson's diversity index over productive rearrangements. Sourced from immuneACCESS, this table was stored by TCRdb with only in-frame sequences that have V and J called. A share of the clones is absent; for the studies checked, an unresolved V gene accounts for under half, and the remainder has no known explanation. Clone size and the V and J calls come from that table; the DNA yielded D and trimming. The sample table holds about 90,000 clones, of which 80% were seen once. 10% of the sample goes to the ten largest clones.

The CDR3 starts with the cysteine, ends with the phenylalanine, and has 13 residues. Only CDR3 DNA is held: 39 bases, read in frame from base 1. V was cut back by 3 bases and J by 3 bases, leaving a gap of 6 bases between them. Notes on this clone: Its antigen is not yet known. The sample holds no much larger clone one base away, and base qualities are not on file.

This sequence uses TRBV12-3 or TRBV12-4 and TRBJ2-1; the D gene cannot be named for sure. The sequencing sample was made of peripheral blood. This TCR came from a woman in her 70s with acute or convalescent COVID-19. The DNA is as follows: TGTGCCAGCAGTTTGGCCAACTACAATGAGCAGTTCTTC. It codes for CASSLANYNEQFF.